The clone carrying this TCR beta chain was detected a few times. The data were taken from a study of blood T cells in healthy people across ages. The CDR3 covers 14 residues. Trimming cost V 2 bases and J 7 bases, with 11 bases left between them. PCR was performed a second time for roughly 6 to 12 cycles using a sample-barcoded 5' primer and a J-beta primer mix. In TCRdb, the 5' RACE reads were re-called with MiXCR into one record per CDR3 protein. The sample lists 800,000 to 1,300,000 distinct CDR3 sequences; under 30% were seen once. Samples each yielded at least 5.5 micrograms of total RNA. These same records also appear under a second study, on T cells of mothers and their children.

Sequenced material: blood. This TCR came from a girl under 10 years old in good health. The rearrangement uses TRBV12-3 or TRBV12-4 and TRBJ1-4; D is ambiguous. The CDR3: CASSLRGRFEKLFF. CDR3 DNA sequence: TGTGCCAGCAGTTTAAGAGGGCGGTTTGAAAAACTGTTTTTT.